This T cell receptor (beta chain) was recovered during a study of blood T cell repertoires in COVID-19. Sequencing used immunoSEQ multiplex PCR; TCRdb keeps in-frame clones, though not all of them. Of around 270,000 clones listed, approximately 86% were seen once; the top ten hold approximately 5.1%. After removal of 4 bases from V and 5 bases from J, the junction contained 2 bases not matched to a gene. The CDR3 runs 15 residues. Per germline, CDR1 WNHNN and CDR2 SYGVQD (reference sequence). The rearrangement links TRBV10-1 to TRBJ2-1, with TRBD2 identical over 13 bases. The sequence came from a woman aged 55-70 years with COVID-19, enrolled during active disease. Sequencing was performed on peripheral blood. The CDR3 loop reads CASSAGLAGNNEQFF. The CDR3 nucleotides read TGCGCCAGCAGTGCGGGACTAGCGGGAAACAATGAGCAGTTCTTC.